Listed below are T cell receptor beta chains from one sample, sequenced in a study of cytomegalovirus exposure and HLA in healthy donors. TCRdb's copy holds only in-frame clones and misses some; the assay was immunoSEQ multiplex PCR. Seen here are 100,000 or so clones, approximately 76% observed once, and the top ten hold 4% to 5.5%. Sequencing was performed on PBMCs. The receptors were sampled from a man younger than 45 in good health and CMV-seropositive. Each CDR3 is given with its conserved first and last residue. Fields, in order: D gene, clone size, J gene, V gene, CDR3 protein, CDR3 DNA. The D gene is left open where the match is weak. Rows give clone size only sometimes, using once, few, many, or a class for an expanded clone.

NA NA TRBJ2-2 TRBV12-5 CASGLVQGITGELFF TGTGCTAGTGGTTTGGTACAGGGTATCACCGGGGAGCTGTTTTTT
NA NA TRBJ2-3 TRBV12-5 CASGIIGAHTQYF TGTGCTAGTGGTATCATAGGGGCGCATACGCAGTATTTT
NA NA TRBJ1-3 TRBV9 CASSVAPLSSGNTIYF TGTGCCAGCAGCGTAGCCCCCCTAAGCTCTGGAAACACCATATATTTT
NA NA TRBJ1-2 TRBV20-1 CSARAWEGYTF TGCAGTGCTAGGGCCTGGGAGGGCTACACCTTC
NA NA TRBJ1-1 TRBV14 CASSHPHTNTEAFF TGTGCCAGCAGCCATCCACATACCAACACTGAAGCTTTCTTT
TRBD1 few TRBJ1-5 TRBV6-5 CASRRTGTGFQPQHF TGTGCCAGCAGGAGAACCGGGACAGGGTTTCAGCCCCAGCATTTT
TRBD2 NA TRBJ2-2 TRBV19 CASSMGIAGGYSNTGELFF TGTGCCAGTAGTATGGGGATAGCGGGGGGGTACTCGAACACCGGGGAGCTGTTTTTT
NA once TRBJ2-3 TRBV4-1 CASSQVTGSTDTQYF TGCGCCAGCAGCCAAGTTACAGGGAGCACAGATACGCAGTATTTT
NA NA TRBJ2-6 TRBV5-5 CASSRDLANVLTF TGTGCCAGCAGCCGGGACTTAGCCAACGTCCTGACTTTC
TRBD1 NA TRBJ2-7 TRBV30 CAWRLTGGVREQYF TGTGCCTGGAGGCTGACAGGGGGGGTACGCGAGCAGTACTTC
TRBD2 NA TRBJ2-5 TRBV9 CASSPPEREGPFETQYF TGTGCCAGCAGCCCCCCGGAGCGGGAGGGCCCTTTTGAGACCCAGTACTTC
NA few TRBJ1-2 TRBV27 CASSLGGVSPGYTF TGTGCCAGCAGTTTAGGGGGGGTCTCTCCTGGCTACACCTTC
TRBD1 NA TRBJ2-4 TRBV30 CAWSRQGGNIQYF TGTGCCTGGAGTAGACAGGGCGGAAACATTCAGTACTTC
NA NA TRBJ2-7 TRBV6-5 CASSYSGPPLSYEQYF TGTGCCAGCAGTTACTCTGGGCCCCCACTCTCCTACGAGCAGTACTTC
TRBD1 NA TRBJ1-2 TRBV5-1 CASSVGQGVNYGYTF TGCGCCAGCAGCGTGGGACAGGGGGTTAACTATGGCTACACCTTC
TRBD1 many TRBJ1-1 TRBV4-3 CASSPTTGANTEAFF TGCGCCAGCAGCCCCACGACAGGGGCGAACACTGAAGCTTTCTTT
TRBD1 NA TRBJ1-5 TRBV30 CAWDRGTGQPQHF TGTGCCTGGGACAGGGGTACCGGTCAGCCCCAGCATTTT
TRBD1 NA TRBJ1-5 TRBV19 CASNLRDRVIQPQHF TGTGCCAGTAACCTCCGGGACAGGGTAATTCAGCCCCAGCATTTT
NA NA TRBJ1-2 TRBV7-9 CASSLTEGYTF TGTGCCAGCAGCTTAACGGAGGGCTACACCTTC
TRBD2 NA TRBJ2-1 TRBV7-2 CASSLDLAGKNEQFF TGTGCCAGCAGCTTAGATCTAGCGGGGAAGAATGAGCAGTTCTTC
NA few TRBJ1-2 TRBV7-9 CASSLAYSEGYTF TGTGCCAGCAGCTTAGCGTACAGTGAGGGCTACACCTTC
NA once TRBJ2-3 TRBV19 CASRVGAGTDTQYF TGTGCCAGTAGAGTTGGGGCCGGCACAGATACGCAGTATTTT
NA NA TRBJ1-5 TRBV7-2 CASSPGSGSNQPQHF TGTGCCAGCAGCCCCGGGTCCGGTAGCAATCAGCCCCAGCATTTT
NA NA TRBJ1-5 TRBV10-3 CAITDGTSDQPQHF TGTGCCATCACCGATGGGACATCGGATCAGCCCCAGCATTTT
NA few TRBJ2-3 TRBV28 CASSRPGLNMQYF TGTGCCAGCAGCCGGCCGGGACTCAATATGCAGTATTTT
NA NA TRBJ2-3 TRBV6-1 CASSEAGGIENTDTQYF TGTGCCAGCAGTGAAGCGGGGGGTATCGAAAACACAGATACGCAGTATTTT
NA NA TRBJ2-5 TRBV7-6 CASSLTVLSGRGAETQYF TGTGCCAGCAGCTTAACCGTCTTATCGGGACGGGGGGCGGAGACCCAGTACTTC
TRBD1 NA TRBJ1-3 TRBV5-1 CASSSRTGGEAGNTIYF TGCGCCAGCAGCTCACGGACAGGGGGGGAAGCTGGAAACACCATATATTTT
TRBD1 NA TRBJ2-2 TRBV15 CATSLRDRAFGELFF TGTGCCACCAGCCTAAGGGACAGGGCGTTTGGGGAGCTGTTTTTT
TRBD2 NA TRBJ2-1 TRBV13 CASSLGRVTSVYNEQFF TGTGCCAGCAGCTTAGGCCGCGTGACTAGCGTCTACAATGAGCAGTTCTTC
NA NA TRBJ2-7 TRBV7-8 CASSPGGGANPYEQYF TGTGCCAGCAGCCCCGGCGGGGGCGCGAATCCCTACGAGCAGTACTTC
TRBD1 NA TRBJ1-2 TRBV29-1 CSVGRRIGQGGSNYGYTF TGCAGCGTTGGGAGAAGAATTGGGCAGGGGGGCAGTAACTATGGCTACACCTTC
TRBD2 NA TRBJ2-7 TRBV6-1 CASTLLAGGQYEQYF TGTGCCAGCACCCTGCTAGCGGGAGGGCAATACGAGCAGTACTTC
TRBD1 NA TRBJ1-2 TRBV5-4 CASSLTGAYGYTF TGTGCCAGCAGCTTGACAGGGGCCTATGGCTACACCTTC
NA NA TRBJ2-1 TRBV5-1 CASSYDSWRGNEQFF TGCGCCAGCAGCTACGACAGCTGGAGGGGAAATGAGCAGTTCTTC
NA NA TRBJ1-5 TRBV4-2 CASSQDGDSNQPQHF TGTGCCAGCAGCCAAGACGGGGATAGCAATCAGCCCCAGCATTTT
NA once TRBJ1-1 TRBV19 CASSGLQGFEAFF TGTGCCAGTAGTGGTCTCCAGGGGTTTGAAGCTTTCTTT
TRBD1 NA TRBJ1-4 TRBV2 CASRHNRGREKLFF TGTGCCAGCAGGCACAACAGGGGCAGGGAAAAACTGTTTTTT
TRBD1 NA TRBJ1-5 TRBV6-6 CASSSRQGDQPQHF TGTGCCAGCAGTAGTCGACAGGGCGATCAGCCCCAGCATTTT
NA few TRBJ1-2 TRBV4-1 CASSPGTPSYGYTF TGCGCCAGCAGTCCTGGGACTCCAAGCTATGGCTACACCTTC
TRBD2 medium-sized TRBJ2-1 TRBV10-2 CASSHLAGGHYNEQFF TGCGCCAGCAGTCACTTAGCGGGGGGCCATTACAATGAGCAGTTCTTC
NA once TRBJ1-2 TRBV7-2 CASSLRQTSNYGYTF TGTGCCAGCAGCTTGAGACAGACTTCTAACTATGGCTACACCTTC
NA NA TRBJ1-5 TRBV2 CASSPLSGQPQHF TGTGCCAGCAGTCCCCTCTCGGGGCAGCCCCAGCATTTT
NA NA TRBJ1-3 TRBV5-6 CASSFSSGNTIYF TGTGCCAGCAGCTTCAGCTCTGGAAACACCATATATTTT
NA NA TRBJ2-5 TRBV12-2 CASRPKRIRPPQKTQYF TGTGCAAGTCGCCCCAAGAGGATTAGACCCCCTCAGAAGACCCAGTACTTC
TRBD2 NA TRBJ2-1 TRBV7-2 CASSLVAGGPGEQFF TGTGCCAGCAGCTTAGTGGCGGGAGGGCCCGGTGAGCAGTTCTTC
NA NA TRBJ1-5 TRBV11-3 CASSFRNGDSNQPQHF TGTGCCAGCAGCTTTAGGAACGGAGATAGCAATCAGCCCCAGCATTTT
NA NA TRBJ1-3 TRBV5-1 CASSLTADSGNTIYF TGCGCCAGCAGCTTGACTGCCGACTCTGGAAACACCATATATTTT
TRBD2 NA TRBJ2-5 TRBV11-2 CASSPAFGGGYQETQYF TGTGCCAGCAGCCCGGCCTTTGGCGGGGGTTACCAAGAGACCCAGTACTTC
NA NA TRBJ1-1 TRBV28 CASMSVSWGRTEAFF TGTGCCAGCATGTCAGTCTCTTGGGGGCGCACTGAAGCTTTCTTT
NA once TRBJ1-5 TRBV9 CASSPQGNSNQPQHF TGTGCCAGCAGCCCCCAGGGGAATAGCAATCAGCCCCAGCATTTT
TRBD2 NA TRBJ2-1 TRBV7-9 CASSSLAGGYNEQFF TGTGCCAGCAGCTCTTTAGCGGGAGGCTACAATGAGCAGTTCTTC
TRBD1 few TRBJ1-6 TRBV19 CASSMTGAPGSPLHF TGTGCCAGTAGTATGACAGGGGCTCCGGGGTCACCCCTCCACTTT
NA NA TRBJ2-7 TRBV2 CASSGRDWAAEQYF TGTGCCAGCAGCGGCCGGGACTGGGCGGCCGAGCAGTACTTC
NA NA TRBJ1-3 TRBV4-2 CASSQEGVGGNTIYF TGTGCCAGCAGCCAAGAAGGCGTCGGGGGAAACACCATATATTTT
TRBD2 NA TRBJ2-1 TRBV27 CASRSGGGYNEQFF TGTGCCAGCAGGTCGGGGGGAGGGTACAATGAGCAGTTCTTC
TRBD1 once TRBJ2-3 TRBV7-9 CASGQGVADTQYF TGTGCCAGCGGACAGGGTGTGGCAGATACGCAGTATTTT